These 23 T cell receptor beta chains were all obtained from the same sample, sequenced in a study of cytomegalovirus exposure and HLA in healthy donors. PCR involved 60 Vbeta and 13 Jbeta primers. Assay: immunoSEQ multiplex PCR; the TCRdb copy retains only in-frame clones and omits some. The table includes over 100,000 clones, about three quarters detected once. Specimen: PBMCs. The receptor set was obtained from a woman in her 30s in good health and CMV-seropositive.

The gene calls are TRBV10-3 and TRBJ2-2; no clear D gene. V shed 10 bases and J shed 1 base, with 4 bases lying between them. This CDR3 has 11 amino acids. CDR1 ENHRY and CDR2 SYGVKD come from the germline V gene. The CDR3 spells CATKNTGELFF. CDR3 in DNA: TGTGCCACCAAGAACACCGGGGAGCTGTTTTTT.

DNA for the CDR3: TGTGCCAGCAGCGTAGCAGGGTGGAATTCACCCCTCCACTTT. Its protein is CASSVAGWNSPLHF. V is TRBV9 and J is TRBJ1-6; a possible D gene is TRBD1 (5 bases). Germline V CDR1 and CDR2: SGDLS, YYNGEE. The V and J ends lost 0 bases and 7 bases respectively, with 8 bases between them. The CDR3 is made up of 14 amino acids.

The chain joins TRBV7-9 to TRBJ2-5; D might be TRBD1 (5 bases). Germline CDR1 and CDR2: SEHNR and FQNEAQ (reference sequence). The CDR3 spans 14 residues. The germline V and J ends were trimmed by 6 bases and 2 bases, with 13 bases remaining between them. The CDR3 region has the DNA TGTGCCAGCAGTTCTCGACAGCTACAAGAGACCCAGTACTTC. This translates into CASSSRQLQETQYF.

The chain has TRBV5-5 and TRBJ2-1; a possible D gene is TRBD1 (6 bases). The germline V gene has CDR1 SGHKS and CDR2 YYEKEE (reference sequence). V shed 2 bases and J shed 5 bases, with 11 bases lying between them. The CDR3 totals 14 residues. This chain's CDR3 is CASSFGTPNNEQFF. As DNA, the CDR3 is TGTGCCAGCAGCTTCGGGACACCGAACAATGAGCAGTTCTTC.

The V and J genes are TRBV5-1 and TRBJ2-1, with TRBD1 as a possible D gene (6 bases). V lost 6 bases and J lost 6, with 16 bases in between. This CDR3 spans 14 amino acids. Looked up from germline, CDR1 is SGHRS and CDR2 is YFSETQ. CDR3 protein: CASNSAGVVNEQFF. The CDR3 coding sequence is TGCGCCAGCAACTCGGCAGGGGTAGTCAATGAGCAGTTCTTC.

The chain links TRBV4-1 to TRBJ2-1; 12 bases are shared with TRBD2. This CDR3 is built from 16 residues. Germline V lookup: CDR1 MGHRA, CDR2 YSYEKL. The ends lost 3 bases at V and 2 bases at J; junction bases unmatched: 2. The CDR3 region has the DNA TGCGCCAGCAGCCAGGCTAGCGGGGGGGCCTACAATGAGCAGTTCTTC. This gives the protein CASSQASGGAYNEQFF.

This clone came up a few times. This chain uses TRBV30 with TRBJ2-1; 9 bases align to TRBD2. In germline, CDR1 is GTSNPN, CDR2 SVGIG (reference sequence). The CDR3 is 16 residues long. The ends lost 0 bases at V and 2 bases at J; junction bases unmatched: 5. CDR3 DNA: TGTGCCTGGAGTGTCAGCGGGGGGTCCCCCTACAATGAGCAGTTCTTC. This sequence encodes CAWSVSGGSPYNEQFF.

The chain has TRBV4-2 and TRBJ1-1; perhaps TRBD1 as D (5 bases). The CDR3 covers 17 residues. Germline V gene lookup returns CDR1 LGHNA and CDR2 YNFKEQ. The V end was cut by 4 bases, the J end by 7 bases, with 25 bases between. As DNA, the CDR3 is TGTGCCAGCAGCCCCTTACGGACGGGGGATTCTTGGGGTGAAGCTTTCTTT. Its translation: CASSPLRTGDSWGEAFF.

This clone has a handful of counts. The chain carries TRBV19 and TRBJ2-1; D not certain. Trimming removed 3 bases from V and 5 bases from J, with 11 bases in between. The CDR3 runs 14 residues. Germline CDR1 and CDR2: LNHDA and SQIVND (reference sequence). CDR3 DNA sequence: TGTGCCAGTAGTATTGGGCAGCAGAACAATGAGCAGTTCTTC. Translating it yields CASSIGQQNNEQFF.

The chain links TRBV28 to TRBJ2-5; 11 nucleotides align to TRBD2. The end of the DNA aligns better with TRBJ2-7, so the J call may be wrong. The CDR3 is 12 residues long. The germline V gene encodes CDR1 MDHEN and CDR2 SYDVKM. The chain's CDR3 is CATSGGPPEQYF. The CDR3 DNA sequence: TGTGCCACTAGCGGGGGGCCCCCCGAGCAGTACTTC.

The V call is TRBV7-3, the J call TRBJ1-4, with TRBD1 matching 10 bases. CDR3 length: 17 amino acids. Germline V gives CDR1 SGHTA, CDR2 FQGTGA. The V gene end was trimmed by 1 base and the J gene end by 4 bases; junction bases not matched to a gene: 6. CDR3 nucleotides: TGTGCCAGCAGCTTAAGCCGGGACAGGGGAGGTAATGAAAAACTGTTTTTT. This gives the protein CASSLSRDRGGNEKLFF.

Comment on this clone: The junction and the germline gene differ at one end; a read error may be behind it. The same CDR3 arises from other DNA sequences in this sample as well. The CDR3 nucleotides are TGTGCCAGCAGTGAAACCCTGGGCAGGACAGGGTACAAGTACTTT. Translating it yields CASSETLGRTGYKYF. The chain employs TRBV6-1 and TRBJ2-3; 8 nucleotides line up with TRBD1. This CDR3 comprises 15 residues. Germline V lookup: CDR1 MNHNS, CDR2 SASEGT.

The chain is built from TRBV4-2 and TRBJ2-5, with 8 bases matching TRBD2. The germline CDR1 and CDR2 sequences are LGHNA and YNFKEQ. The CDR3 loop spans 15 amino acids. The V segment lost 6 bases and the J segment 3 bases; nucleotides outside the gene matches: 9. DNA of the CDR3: TGTGCCAGCAGAATATACGGGGGGGCCGAAGAGACCCAGTACTTC. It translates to CASRIYGGAEETQYF.

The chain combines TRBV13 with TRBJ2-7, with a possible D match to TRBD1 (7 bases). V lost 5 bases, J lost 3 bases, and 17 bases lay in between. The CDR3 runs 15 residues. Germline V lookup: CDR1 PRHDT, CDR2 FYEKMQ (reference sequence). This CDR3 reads CASSHLGGTDYEQYF. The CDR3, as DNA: TGTGCCAGCAGCCACCTTGGAGGGACAGACTACGAGCAGTACTTC.

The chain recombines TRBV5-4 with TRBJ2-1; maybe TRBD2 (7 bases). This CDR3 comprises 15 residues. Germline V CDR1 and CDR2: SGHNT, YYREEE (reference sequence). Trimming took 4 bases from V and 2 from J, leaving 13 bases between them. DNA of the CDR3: TGTGCCAGCAGCAAGAGCGGGACAACCTACAATGAGCAGTTCTTC. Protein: CASSKSGTTYNEQFF.

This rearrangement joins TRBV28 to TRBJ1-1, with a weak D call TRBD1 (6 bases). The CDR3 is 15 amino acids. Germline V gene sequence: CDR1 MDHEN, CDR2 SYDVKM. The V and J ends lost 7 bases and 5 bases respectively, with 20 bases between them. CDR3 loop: CASTALRTEGTEAFF. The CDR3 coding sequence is TGTGCCAGCACCGCCCTTAGGACAGAGGGTACTGAAGCTTTCTTT.

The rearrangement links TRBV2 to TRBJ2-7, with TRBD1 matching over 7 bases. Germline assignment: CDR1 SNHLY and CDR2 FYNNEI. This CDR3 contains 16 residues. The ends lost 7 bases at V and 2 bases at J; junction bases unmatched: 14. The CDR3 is CASKFRAGQVAYEQYF. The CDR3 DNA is TGTGCCAGCAAGTTCCGGGCCGGACAGGTTGCCTACGAGCAGTACTTC.

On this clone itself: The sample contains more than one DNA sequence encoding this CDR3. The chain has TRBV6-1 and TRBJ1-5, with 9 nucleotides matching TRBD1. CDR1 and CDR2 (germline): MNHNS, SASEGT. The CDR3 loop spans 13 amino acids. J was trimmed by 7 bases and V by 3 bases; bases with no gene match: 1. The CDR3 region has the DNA TGTGCCAGCAGTGAGGACAGGGGCCAGCCCCAGCATTTT. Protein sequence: CASSEDRGQPQHF.

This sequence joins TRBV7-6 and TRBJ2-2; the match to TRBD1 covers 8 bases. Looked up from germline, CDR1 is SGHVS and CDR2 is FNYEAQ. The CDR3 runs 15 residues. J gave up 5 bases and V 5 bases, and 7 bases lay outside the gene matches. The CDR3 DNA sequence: TGTGCCAGCAGCACAATCAGGGGGCGGACCGGGGAGCTGTTTTTT. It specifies CASSTIRGRTGELFF.

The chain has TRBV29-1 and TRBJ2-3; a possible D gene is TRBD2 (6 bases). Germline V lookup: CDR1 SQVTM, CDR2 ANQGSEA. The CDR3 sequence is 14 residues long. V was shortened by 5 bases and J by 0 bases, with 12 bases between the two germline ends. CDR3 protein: CSVSVLASTDTQYF. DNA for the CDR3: TGCAGCGTTTCAGTTCTAGCGAGCACAGATACGCAGTATTTT.

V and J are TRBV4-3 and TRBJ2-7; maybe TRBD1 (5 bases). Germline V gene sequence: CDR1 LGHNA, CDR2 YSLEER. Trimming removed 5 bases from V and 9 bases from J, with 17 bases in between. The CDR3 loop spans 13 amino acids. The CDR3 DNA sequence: TGCGCCAGCAGCAGGGCCTCAACAGGTTTGCAGTACTTC. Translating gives CASSRASTGLQYF.

DNA of the CDR3: TGTGCCAGCAGCTTGGGGGGGACAGCTGGGGCCAACGTCCTGACTTTC. This codes for CASSLGGTAGANVLTF. This rearrangement joins TRBV5-5 to TRBJ2-6; 7 nucleotides line up with TRBD1. V was pared by 0 bases and J by 2 bases, with 2 bases of the junction left unmatched. Looked up from germline, CDR1 is SGHKS and CDR2 is YYEKEE (reference sequence). The CDR3 runs 16 residues.

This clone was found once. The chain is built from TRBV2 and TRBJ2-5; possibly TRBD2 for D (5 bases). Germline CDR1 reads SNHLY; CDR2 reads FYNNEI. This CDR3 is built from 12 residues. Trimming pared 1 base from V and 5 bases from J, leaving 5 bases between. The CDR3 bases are TGTGCCAGCAGTGAAGGCGGGGAGACCCAGTACTTC. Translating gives CASSEGGETQYF.